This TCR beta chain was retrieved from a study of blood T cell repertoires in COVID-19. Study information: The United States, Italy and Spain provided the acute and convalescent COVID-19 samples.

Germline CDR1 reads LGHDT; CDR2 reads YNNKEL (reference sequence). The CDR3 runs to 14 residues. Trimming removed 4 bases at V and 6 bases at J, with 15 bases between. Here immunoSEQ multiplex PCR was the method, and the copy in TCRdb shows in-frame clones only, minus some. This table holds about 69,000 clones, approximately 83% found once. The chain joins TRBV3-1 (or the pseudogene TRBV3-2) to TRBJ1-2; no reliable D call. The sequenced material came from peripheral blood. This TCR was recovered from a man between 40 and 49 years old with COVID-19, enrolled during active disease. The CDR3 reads CASSRLLGSHGYTF. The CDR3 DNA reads TGTGCCAGCAGCCGGCTTCTGGGCTCCCATGGCTACACCTTC.